These 32 T cell receptor beta chains originate from one sample sequenced in a study of regulatory T cells in long-lasting Graves disease. Time point of the sample: newly diagnosed GD, antithyroid drugs for less than 3 months. PBMC RNA served as the TCR library source. Arm-PCR of CDR3 regions and iRepertoire HTBI primers were the basis on which TCR beta libraries were built. TCRdb re-called the multiplex PCR reads through MiXCR, storing one row per CDR3 protein. The table shows about 560,000 distinct CDR3 sequences, with about 15% occurring only once. Separately, the same data were catalogued under a study of T cells in Graves' hyperthyroidism and ophthalmopathy.

Sample: peripheral blood mononuclear cells (PBMCs), taken at new diagnosis, from a patient treated with antithyroid drugs. The receptors shown here come from a man between 18 and 35 years old with Graves disease.

This clonotype was found many times. This chain connects TRBV6-1 to TRBJ2-2, with 9 positions matching TRBD2. This CDR3 has 17 amino acids. The V segment lost 3 bases and the J segment 3 bases; nucleotides outside the gene matches: 8. Germline V gene lookup returns CDR1 MNHNS and CDR2 SASEGT. Here the CDR3 reads CASSDFSGSRYTGELFF. Here the CDR3 DNA reads TGTGCCAGCAGTGATTTTAGCGGGAGTAGGTACACCGGGGAGCTGTTTTTT.

Ten or more counts support this clonotype. CDR3 sequence (DNA): TGCGCCAGCAGCCCAGGCGAGGGGTATGAAAAACTGTTTTTT. This encodes CASSPGEGYEKLFF. The chain couples TRBV5-1 to TRBJ1-4; maybe TRBD1 (5 bases). The CDR3 is 14 amino acids. The V end was cut by 4 bases, the J end by 6 bases, with 13 bases between. Germline assignment: CDR1 SGHRS and CDR2 YFSETQ.

This clonotype was found a few times. This chain joins TRBV7-9 and TRBJ2-5, with a tentative D call TRBD2 (5 bases). This CDR3 is built from 13 residues. Trimming removed 6 bases from V and 4 bases from J, with 12 bases in between. CDR1 is SEHNR, CDR2 FQNEAQ, per germline (reference sequence). In DNA, the CDR3 is TGTGCCAGCAGGCCACTAGACGGAGAGACCCAGTACTTC. This encodes CASRPLDGETQYF.

Only a few counts were recorded for this clonotype. This chain links TRBV5-1 with TRBJ2-3; 7 positions match TRBD2. In germline, CDR1 is SGHRS, CDR2 YFSETQ. The CDR3 consists of 17 residues. V dropped 0 bases and J dropped 3; count of bases not matched to a gene: 10. DNA for the CDR3: TGCGCCAGCAGCTTGGGGGCGTGGGAGGGCCGGACAGATACGCAGTATTTT. This sequence encodes CASSLGAWEGRTDTQYF.

CDR3 sequence (DNA): TGTGCCAGCGGGCCGAGGGCCGGAGAGACCCAGTACTTC. Its protein is CASGPRAGETQYF. V usage is TRBV27 and J usage is TRBJ2-5; possible D gene TRBD2, 5 bases. The germline V gene encodes CDR1 MNHEY and CDR2 SMNVEV (reference sequence). The CDR3 extends over 13 amino acids. The V and J ends lost 8 bases and 4 bases respectively, with 14 bases between them.

This clonotype was seen many times. This sequence joins TRBV2 and TRBJ1-4, with no clear D. From germline, CDR1 is SNHLY and CDR2 FYNNEI. With 1 base removed from V and 7 bases from J, the gap between germline ends came to 7 bases. The CDR3 spans 13 residues. CDR3 residues: CASSEGDGEKLFF. CDR3 nucleotide sequence: TGTGCCAGCAGTGAAGGTGACGGTGAAAAACTGTTTTTT.

This clonotype has only a few counts. This sequence joins TRBV5-6 and TRBJ1-2; unclear D gene. Trimming took 1 base from V and 8 from J, leaving 12 bases between them. Germline assignment: CDR1 SGHDT and CDR2 YYEEEE. CDR3 length: 13 residues. CDR3 in DNA: TGTGCCAGCAGCTTGAATGGGAGGGAGGGCTACACCTTC. Its translation: CASSLNGREGYTF. The full variable domain, completed using reference TRBV5-6 and TRBJ1-2, is DAGVTQSPTHLIKTRGQQVTLRCSPKSGHDTVSWYQQALGQGPQFIFQYYEEEERQRGNFPDRFSGHQFPNYSSELNVNALLLGDSALYLCASSLNGREGYTFGSGTRLTVV.

This clonotype was seen at least ten times. This sequence joins TRBV2 and TRBJ1-6, with D unresolved. Germline V gene lookup returns CDR1 SNHLY and CDR2 FYNNEI. The CDR3 spans 15 residues. Deletions cut 2 bases from V and 6 bases from J, with 11 bases between. The CDR3 region is CASSEYGGGNSPLHF. CDR3 bases: TGTGCCAGCAGTGAATATGGAGGTGGTAATTCACCCCTCCACTTT.

This sequence joins TRBV6-2 or TRBV6-3 and TRBJ2-1; 10 bases agree with TRBD2. The CDR3 is made up of 15 amino acids. J was trimmed by 7 bases and V by 7 bases; bases with no gene match: 10. Looked up from germline, CDR1 is MNHEY and CDR2 is SVGEGT. The CDR3 here is CASTLAGGVNNEQFF. As DNA, the CDR3 is TGTGCCAGCACATTAGCGGGAGGTGTTAATAATGAGCAGTTCTTC.

This rearrangement joins TRBV5-5 to TRBJ1-3; D possibly corresponds to TRBD1 (6 bases). Germline assignment: CDR1 SGHKS and CDR2 YYEKEE (reference sequence). V lost 0 bases and J 2 bases, leaving 12 bases between the germline ends. This CDR3 region has 16 residues. The CDR3 bases are TGTGCCAGCAGCTTGGGCCTGACAGGCCCTGGAAACACCATATATTTT. Translating gives CASSLGLTGPGNTIYF.

The table lists this clonotype with a few counts. This may arise from a read error, as a much more abundant clone is one base away. The rearrangement uses TRBV20-1 and TRBJ2-7; 9 bases fit TRBD1. CDR1 DFQATT and CDR2 SNEGSKA come from the germline V gene (reference sequence). J lost 3 bases, V lost 1 base, and 4 bases had no gene match. The CDR3 is 14 residues long. The CDR3 is CSARAPGQGYEQYF. The CDR3 nucleotides read TGCAGTGCTAGAGCCCCGGGACAGGGCTACGAGCAGTACTTC.

This chain links TRBV5-6 with TRBJ2-2; 13 nucleotides line up with TRBD2. V was clipped by 4 bases and J by 6 bases; unmatched bases: 6. Germline-derived CDR1 and CDR2 are SGHDT and YYEEEE. CDR3 length: 16 residues. CDR3 sequence (DNA): TGTGCCAGCAGCGGAGCAACTAGCGGGAGGGCCGGGGAGCTGTTTTTT. Its protein product is CASSGATSGRAGELFF.

This clonotype has more than one count but fewer than ten. The gene calls are TRBV6-5 and TRBJ1-2, with TRBD1 matching 8 bases. The trim removed 0 bases at V and 8 bases at J, leaving 5 bases unmatched. The CDR3 has 14 amino acids. Germline V gene sequence: CDR1 MNHEY, CDR2 SVGAGI. Here the CDR3 DNA reads TGTGCCAGCAGTTACTCGACAGGGGCAGACGGCTACACCTTC. This sequence encodes CASSYSTGADGYTF.

The rearrangement links TRBV29-1 to TRBJ2-7; D may be TRBD2 (5 bases). Germline CDR1 is SQVTM and CDR2 is ANQGSEA. The CDR3 runs 13 residues. Trimming took off 6 bases at V and 8 bases at J, with 20 bases between the two ends. The CDR3, as DNA: TGCAGCGTAGCAACCCCGGGAAGCTTCCAGCAGTACTTC. Its protein product is CSVATPGSFQQYF.

The chain is built from TRBV20-1 and TRBJ2-1; D is perhaps TRBD1 (5 bases). V was shortened by 0 bases and J by 2 bases, with 14 bases between the two germline ends. Germline CDR1 and CDR2: DFQATT and SNEGSKA (reference sequence). The CDR3 totals 16 residues. The CDR3 spells CSARDTKGWAYNEQFF. The CDR3 DNA follows: TGCAGTGCTAGAGATACAAAGGGGTGGGCCTACAATGAGCAGTTCTTC.

This clonotype was counted many times. The V call is TRBV12-5, the J call TRBJ2-3; 11 nucleotides align to TRBD2. V lost 6 bases, J lost 5 bases, and 7 bases stayed unmatched. The CDR3 runs 15 residues. CDR1 is LGHNT, CDR2 FRNRAP, per germline. CDR3 sequence (DNA): TGTGCTAGTGGACTAGCGGGAGAAGGGGTAGATACGCAGTATTTT. Its protein is CASGLAGEGVDTQYF.

CDR3 DNA: TGTGCCAGCAGCTTACACTTAATCGCCTACGAGCAGTACTTC. Translating it yields CASSLHLIAYEQYF. The genes are TRBV7-2 and TRBJ2-7, with D uncertain. Germline-derived CDR1 and CDR2 are SGHTA and FQGNSA. Trimming cost V 2 bases and J 2 bases, with 10 bases left between them. CDR3 length: 14 amino acids. Together with reference TRBV7-2 and TRBJ2-7, the CDR3 gives the full variable domain: GAGVSQSPSNKVTEKGKDVELRCDPISGHTALYWYRQSLGQGLEFLIYFQGNSAPDKSGLPSDRFSAERTGGSVSTLTIQRTQQEDSAVYLCASSLHLIAYEQYFGPGTRLTVT.

J is TRBJ2-1 and V is TRBV5-6, with a tentative D call TRBD2 (7 bases). The V gene's germline CDR1 is SGHDT and CDR2 YYEEEE. The CDR3 covers 22 residues. Trimming removed 3 bases from V and 0 bases from J, with 31 bases in between. In nucleotides, the CDR3 is TGTGCCAGCAGCTCCGCGACTCGGGTTGCAGGGAGGGACAAGGGCTCCTACAATGAGCAGTTCTTC. It translates to CASSSATRVAGRDKGSYNEQFF.

This clonotype was recorded many times. This chain uses TRBV27 with TRBJ1-5; unclear D gene. Germline CDR1 is MNHEY and CDR2 is SMNVEV (reference sequence). CDR3 length: 13 amino acids. V lost 8 bases and J lost 9, with 17 bases in between. CDR3 sequence: CASSTDLNAPQHF. In DNA, the CDR3 is TGTGCCAGCTCCACCGACCTAAACGCGCCCCAGCATTTT.

A word on this clonotype: Because the CDR3 is missing its conserved closing phenylalanine or tryptophan, this is likely a read error. The rearrangement joins TRBV13 to TRBJ1-1, with 10 nucleotides matching TRBD1. Germline V gene sequence: CDR1 PRHDT, CDR2 FYEKMQ (reference sequence). CDR3 length equals 16 residues. V shed 5 bases and J 0 bases; nucleotides not matched to a gene: 6. CDR3 amino acids: CASSDRDRGLNTEAFS. CDR3 sequence (DNA): TGTGCCAGCAGCGACCGGGACAGGGGATTGAACACTGAAGCTTTCTCT.

This clonotype was recorded many times. The rearrangement joins TRBV6-2 or TRBV6-3 to TRBJ2-7; D might be TRBD1 (6 bases). Germline V gene data show CDR1 as MNHEY and CDR2 as SVGEGT. This CDR3 has 14 amino acids. The V gene lost 3 bases and the J gene lost 2 bases, with 11 bases spanning the gap. The CDR3 DNA sequence: TGTGCCAGCAGTTATCCCGGGACACCCTACGAGCAGTACTTC. It is translated as CASSYPGTPYEQYF.

This clonotype showed up many times. This chain joins TRBV27 and TRBJ2-7; 9 nucleotides match TRBD1. The CDR3 has 14 amino acids. Germline V lookup: CDR1 MNHEY, CDR2 SMNVEV (reference sequence). Germline trimming cut 2 bases from V and 4 bases from J; bases unmatched to any gene: 3. This CDR3 reads CASSLKGQGYEQYF. As DNA, the CDR3 is TGTGCCAGCAGTTTAAAGGGACAGGGTTACGAGCAGTACTTC.

There are a few counts of this clonotype. The CDR3 spells CASKNGQGEGPQHF. In DNA, the CDR3 is TGTGCCAGCAAAAATGGGCAGGGGGAAGGGCCCCAGCATTTT. The chain couples TRBV6-1 to TRBJ1-5, with 7 bases lining up with TRBD1. Trimming took 7 bases from V and 9 from J; bases not matched to a gene: 12. This CDR3 has 14 residues. Germline V gene data show CDR1 as MNHNS and CDR2 as SASEGT.

This clonotype appeared a single time. This chain uses TRBV20-1 with TRBJ1-4; 9 bases align to TRBD1. The CDR3 runs to 12 residues. The ends lost 2 bases at V and 12 bases at J; junction bases unmatched: 4. The germline CDR1 and CDR2 sequences are DFQATT and SNEGSKA (reference sequence). Written as DNA, the CDR3 is TGCAGTGCTAGATGGGACAGGGATCAACTGTTTTTT. Protein sequence: CSARWDRDQLFF.

This clonotype has just a few counts. The J gene is TRBJ2-1, the V gene TRBV20-1; maybe TRBD2 (5 bases). The CDR3 totals 14 residues. The germline V gene has CDR1 DFQATT and CDR2 SNEGSKA (reference sequence). The V end lost 4 bases, the J end lost 6 bases, and 16 bases lay between the germline ends. The CDR3, as DNA: TGCAGTGCTACCAACGGGAACGGGTTCAATGAGCAGTTCTTC. Residues: CSATNGNGFNEQFF.

The chain combines TRBV7-3 with TRBJ2-3; 10 nucleotides match TRBD1. The V gene end was trimmed by 5 bases and the J gene end by 2 bases; junction bases not matched to a gene: 7. The CDR3 extends over 16 amino acids. Germline V gene data show CDR1 as SGHTA and CDR2 as FQGTGA. CDR3 nucleotides: TGTGCCAGCAGCATCTCGGGACAGGGGATCACAGATACGCAGTATTTT. Its translation is CASSISGQGITDTQYF.

This clonotype came up a few times. The CDR3 DNA reads as TGTGCCTGGAGCCTGGGGCAGGGGGCTAGGTCTAACTATGGCTACACCTTC. Protein product: CAWSLGQGARSNYGYTF. The chain has TRBV30 and TRBJ1-2, with 8 bases matching TRBD1. The germline V gene encodes CDR1 GTSNPN and CDR2 SVGIG (reference sequence). V shed 3 bases and J 0 bases; nucleotides not matched to a gene: 12. The CDR3 extends over 17 amino acids.

The V call is TRBV6-2 or TRBV6-3, the J call TRBJ1-6; 7 positions match TRBD1. V was pared by 2 bases and J by 0 bases, with 10 bases of the junction left unmatched. Per germline, CDR1 MNHEY and CDR2 SVGEGT. This CDR3 has 19 residues. The CDR3 reads CASSYTRDSQSSYNSPLHF. CDR3 bases: TGTGCCAGCAGTTACACGCGGGACAGTCAGAGCTCCTATAATTCACCCCTCCACTTT.

The V gene is TRBV27, the J gene TRBJ2-5; tentative D call: TRBD2 (6 bases). Germline CDR1 reads MNHEY; CDR2 reads SMNVEV (reference sequence). This CDR3 has 20 residues. The ends were cut back, 7 bases at V and 3 bases at J, with 33 bases in the middle. CDR3 protein: CASTRFGIQSGEGREETQYF. The CDR3 DNA reads TGTGCCAGCACACGCTTTGGGATCCAATCGGGAGAGGGTCGGGAAGAGACCCAGTACTTC.

This clonotype came up many times. This chain uses TRBV5-1 with TRBJ2-1; possible D gene TRBD1, 6 bases. The CDR3 covers 15 residues. Trimming pared 0 bases from V and 0 bases from J, leaving 7 bases between. CDR1 and CDR2 (germline): SGHRS, YFSETQ. The CDR3 region is CASSLDRASYNEQFF. CDR3 in DNA: TGCGCCAGCAGCTTGGACAGGGCCTCCTACAATGAGCAGTTCTTC.

This clonotype was observed at least ten times. The CDR3 region is CSAREGTVTEAFF. DNA of the CDR3: TGCAGTGCTAGAGAAGGGACGGTCACTGAAGCTTTCTTT. The chain couples TRBV20-1 to TRBJ1-1; maybe TRBD1 (5 bases). Trimming shortened V by 0 bases and J by 4 bases, and 9 bases separated the two germline ends. The CDR3 totals 13 residues. Germline loops: CDR1 DFQATT, CDR2 SNEGSKA (reference sequence).

Only a few counts were recorded for this clonotype. V is TRBV2 and J is TRBJ1-5, with 8 nucleotides matching TRBD1. Per the germline V gene, CDR1 is SNHLY and CDR2 is FYNNEI. The CDR3 contains 14 residues. V lost 5 bases and J lost 1; bases outside the gene matches: 1. This chain's CDR3 is CASSRDRSNQPQHF. The DNA of the CDR3 is TGTGCCAGCAGTAGGGACAGGAGCAATCAGCCCCAGCATTTT. The full variable domain, with the rest looked up from reference TRBV2 and TRBJ1-5, is EPEVTQTPSHQVTQMGQEVILRCVPISNHLYFYWYRQILGQKVEFLVSFYNNEISEKSEIFDDQFSVERPDGSNFTLKIRSTKLEDSAMYFCASSRDRSNQPQHFGDGTRLSIL.